The 24 T cell receptor beta chains below all came from one sample that was sequenced in a study of blood T cell repertoires in COVID-19. Here immunoSEQ multiplex PCR was the method, and the copy in TCRdb shows in-frame clones only, minus some. The profile shows about 90,000 clones, about 78% of them singletons. Material: peripheral blood. All receptors come from a woman over 75 with acute or convalescent COVID-19.

The V call is TRBV11-3, the J call TRBJ1-4; 7 bases align to TRBD1. Trimming at V came to 4 bases and at J to 7 bases, leaving 12 bases not matched to a gene. Germline CDR1 and CDR2: SGHNT and YENEEA. CDR3 length: 16 residues. As DNA, the CDR3 is TGTGCCAGCAGCTCCCGGACAGGAAGACATAGTGAAAAACTGTTTTTT. It yields the protein CASSSRTGRHSEKLFF.

The chain is built from TRBV29-1 and TRBJ1-2; 11 positions agree with TRBD1. The germline CDR1 and CDR2 sequences are SQVTM and ANQGSEA. The CDR3 sequence is 13 residues long. V was clipped by 6 bases and J by 7 bases; unmatched bases: 7. The chain's CDR3 is CSVYRTGGSGYTF. For the CDR3, the DNA is TGCAGCGTATATAGGACAGGGGGCAGTGGCTACACCTTC.

The genes are TRBV18 and TRBJ1-4; unclear D gene. Trimming removed 3 bases at V and 0 bases at J, with 17 bases between. The germline V gene encodes CDR1 KGHSH and CDR2 LQKENI. This CDR3 has 18 residues. DNA for the CDR3: TGTGCCAGCTCACCGTTAGAACCCCGAGGAACAACTAATGAAAAACTGTTTTTT. This encodes CASSPLEPRGTTNEKLFF.

This clone turned up a few times. V is TRBV30 and J is TRBJ2-1; 7 bases are a match to TRBD2. Germline assignment: CDR1 GTSNPN and CDR2 SVGIG (reference sequence). CDR3 length equals 14 residues. The junction had 5 bases not matched to a gene; V was cut back by 2 bases and J by 4 bases. The CDR3 spells CAWSPLADYNEQFF. The CDR3 bases are TGTGCCTGGAGTCCCCTAGCGGATTACAATGAGCAGTTCTTC.

The chain combines TRBV29-1 with TRBJ2-1; TRBD2 matches at 7 bases. Per germline, CDR1 SQVTM and CDR2 ANQGSEA. J lost 5 bases, V lost 7 bases, and 8 bases had no gene match. There are 13 residues in the CDR3. CDR3 loop: CSAKRLADNEQFF. The CDR3 DNA reads as TGCAGCGCCAAAAGGCTAGCGGACAATGAGCAGTTCTTC.

The chain uses TRBV18 and TRBJ1-1, with a possible D match to TRBD1 (5 bases). Looked up from germline, CDR1 is KGHSH and CDR2 is LQKENI. Trimming took off 2 bases at V and 3 bases at J, with 7 bases between the two ends. This CDR3 region has 13 residues. The CDR3 is CASSPARDTEAFF. The CDR3 nucleotides read TGTGCCAGCTCACCAGCCAGGGACACTGAAGCTTTCTTT. Variable domain in full (rest from reference TRBV18 and TRBJ1-1): NAGVMQNPRHLVRRRGQEARLRCSPMKGHSHVYWYRQLPEEGLKFMVYLQKENIIDESGMPKERFSAEFPKEGPSILRIQQVVRGDSAAYFCASSPARDTEAFFGQGTRLTVV.

The chain uses TRBV19 and TRBJ2-1; weak D call: TRBD1 (5 bases). Germline V lookup: CDR1 LNHDA, CDR2 SQIVND (reference sequence). This CDR3 is built from 13 residues. The germline V and J ends were trimmed by 1 base and 8 bases, with 9 bases remaining between them. CDR3 sequence (DNA): TGTGCCAGTAGTATAGTTCAGGGTGATGAGCAGTTCTTC. It codes for CASSIVQGDEQFF.

This chain links TRBV30 with TRBJ2-1; 11 bases match TRBD2. The CDR3 contains 18 residues. The germline gives CDR1 GTSNPN, CDR2 SVGIG (reference sequence). The V and J ends lost 0 bases and 0 bases, in that order; junction bases with no gene match: 7. The CDR3 loop is CAWSVGTSGSSSYNEQFF. The DNA for the CDR3 is TGTGCCTGGAGTGTAGGTACTAGCGGGAGTAGCTCCTACAATGAGCAGTTCTTC.

This chain uses TRBV30 with TRBJ2-2, with D tentatively TRBD1 (6 bases). The CDR3 is 14 residues long. The germline CDR1 and CDR2 sequences are GTSNPN and SVGIG (reference sequence). V lost 6 bases and J lost 0, with 11 bases in between. The CDR3 nucleotides are TGTGCCTGCGGGACAAGATCGAACACCGGGGAGCTGTTTTTT. Translated, it gives CACGTRSNTGELFF.

The CDR3 coding sequence is TGTGCCACCAGTGAAGCGAGCGGGGGCCCAAGAAATGAGCAGTTCTTC. This sequence encodes CATSEASGGPRNEQFF. The rearrangement uses TRBV24-1 and TRBJ2-1; 8 positions match TRBD2. The germline V gene has CDR1 KGHDR and CDR2 SFDVKD. The CDR3 totals 16 residues. Trimming at V came to 4 bases and at J to 7 bases, leaving 11 bases not matched to a gene.

CDR3 sequence (DNA): TGTGCCAGCAGCGTGCAGGGAGGGGACACTGAAGCTTTCTTT. Translation gives CASSVQGGDTEAFF. The J gene is TRBJ1-1, the V gene TRBV9; maybe TRBD1 (5 bases). The germline V and J ends were trimmed by 2 bases and 3 bases, with 11 bases remaining between them. The CDR3 contains 14 residues. In germline, CDR1 is SGDLS, CDR2 YYNGEE.

This clone occurred a few times. This chain links TRBV27 with TRBJ1-6; D is unresolved. With 2 bases removed from V and 10 bases from J, the gap between germline ends came to 6 bases. Per the germline V gene, CDR1 is MNHEY and CDR2 is SMNVEV (reference sequence). The CDR3 sequence is 12 residues long. This CDR3 is CASSLAGSPLHF. The CDR3 nucleotides read TGTGCCAGCAGTTTAGCGGGGTCACCCCTCCACTTT.

The genes are TRBV11-2 and TRBJ2-3; TRBD2 matches at 12 bases. The CDR3 has 18 residues. Germline loops: CDR1 SGHAT, CDR2 FQNNGV. Trimming at V came to 5 bases and at J to 3 bases, leaving 12 bases not matched to a gene. The CDR3 DNA follows: TGTGCCAGCAGCGCAAAACCGGGACTAGCGGGTCCGACAGATACGCAGTATTTT. This gives the protein CASSAKPGLAGPTDTQYF.

This clone appeared a few times. This chain uses TRBV5-1 with TRBJ2-1; 9 nucleotides agree with TRBD2. This CDR3 is 16 amino acids long. V gave up 1 base and J gave up 8 bases; unmatched junction bases: 10. Germline V gene lookup returns CDR1 SGHRS and CDR2 YFSETQ. The CDR3 nucleotides are TGCGCCAGCAGCTTGCCGACTGGCGGGGGGGCGCATGAGCAGTTCTTC. Its translation: CASSLPTGGGAHEQFF.

V gene TRBV10-3 combines with J gene TRBJ1-2; D might be TRBD1 (6 bases). Trimming removed 6 bases at V and 4 bases at J, with 12 bases between. The germline V gene has CDR1 ENHRY and CDR2 SYGVKD. The CDR3 consists of 13 residues. In DNA, the CDR3 is TGTGCCATCAGGGACAGACTCTCCTATGGCTACACCTTC. Its translation: CAIRDRLSYGYTF.

The rearrangement uses TRBV5-6 and TRBJ1-5; TRBD1 matches at 7 bases. The V gene end was trimmed by 3 bases and the J gene end by 9 bases; junction bases not matched to a gene: 15. Germline CDR1 and CDR2: SGHDT and YYEEEE. This CDR3 comprises 16 residues. This CDR3 reads CASSSEGQAPSGPQHF. The CDR3 DNA sequence: TGTGCCAGCAGCTCTGAAGGACAGGCCCCCAGTGGGCCCCAGCATTTT.

This chain connects TRBV5-4 to TRBJ2-7; D might be TRBD2 (5 bases). The CDR3 has 14 residues. Trimming cost V 0 bases and J 1 base, with 8 bases left between them. Germline CDR1 SGHNT, CDR2 YYREEE (reference sequence). The CDR3 loop is CASSLGRGSYEQYF. The CDR3 nucleotides read TGTGCCAGCAGCTTGGGACGGGGATCCTACGAGCAGTACTTC.

The rearrangement joins TRBV20-1 to TRBJ1-1; D uncertain. In germline, CDR1 is DFQATT, CDR2 SNEGSKA (reference sequence). This CDR3 spans 11 amino acids. The CDR3 sequence: CRADKNTEAFF. The CDR3, as DNA: TGCAGGGCCGACAAGAACACTGAAGCTTTCTTT.

The CDR3 protein is CASRKTGANEKLFF. For the CDR3, the DNA is TGTGCCAGCAGGAAGACAGGGGCTAATGAAAAACTGTTTTTT. The chain carries TRBV6-6 and TRBJ1-4; 8 bases are shared with TRBD1. The germline gives CDR1 MNHNY, CDR2 SVGAGI (reference sequence). The length of the CDR3 is 14 residues. Trimming removed 6 bases from V and 3 bases from J; junction bases left unmatched: 3.

The CDR3, as DNA: TGTGCCACCAGTGACGCAGGGGACGGGGCCAACGTCCTGACTTTC. Translation gives CATSDAGDGANVLTF. The V gene is TRBV24-1, the J gene TRBJ2-6, with a weak D call TRBD1 (6 bases). V lost 4 bases to trimming and J lost 4 bases, with 10 bases between them. CDR3 length: 15 residues. The germline CDR1 and CDR2 sequences are KGHDR and SFDVKD.

The chain combines TRBV28 with TRBJ2-7; D is possibly TRBD1 (6 bases). This CDR3 is 14 amino acids long. The germline CDR1 and CDR2 sequences are MDHEN and SYDVKM. The germline V and J ends were trimmed by 4 bases and 4 bases, with 14 bases remaining between them. The CDR3 spells CASSSRQVLYEQYF. The CDR3 DNA follows: TGTGCCAGCAGTTCCCGACAGGTATTGTACGAGCAGTACTTC.

The rearrangement links TRBV27 to TRBJ2-1; D not resolved. The CDR3 contains 13 residues. V gave up 6 bases and J gave up 4 bases, with 10 bases separating them. Germline V gene lookup returns CDR1 MNHEY and CDR2 SMNVEV (reference sequence). CDR3: CASRISLYNEQFF. The CDR3 coding sequence is TGTGCCAGCAGGATTAGCTTATACAATGAGCAGTTCTTC.

This clone was seen once. No conserved phenylalanine or tryptophan is present at the end of the CDR3, so a read error is the likely explanation. No DNA is shown, since the ends of the CDR3 on it are uncertain; the CDR3 is the one TCRdb lists. The chain is built from TRBV4-1 and TRBJ2-4; the table names TRBD1, a call not compared with the DNA. The germline V gene encodes CDR1 MGHRA and CDR2 YSYEKL. Counting both end residues, the CDR3 totals 12 amino acids. CDR3 amino acids: CASSKWTGGLSG.

The V and J genes are TRBV5-4 and TRBJ2-7; no firm D call. This CDR3 is 15 amino acids long. Trimming pared 3 bases from V and 6 bases from J, leaving 19 bases between. CDR1 is SGHNT, CDR2 YYREEE, per germline (reference sequence). In DNA form, the CDR3 reads TGTGCCAGCAGCTCCCGAGCTAGTATCCTCCGCGAGCAGTACTTC. Translated: CASSSRASILREQYF.